A single sample is the source of the 14 T cell receptor beta chains below, sequenced in a study of a mutant IDH1 vaccine in newly diagnosed glioma. Noted time point: baseline, week 1 (first vaccination visit). Regarding treatment: pre-vaccination baseline after standard-of-care therapy. Using immunoSEQ multiplex PCR, the repertoire was profiled, and TCRdb retains in-frame clones only, with some absent. The sample records 90,000 to 100,000 clones, 80% to 90% being singletons. Sequences were derived from PBMCs, sampled from a glioma patient treated with radiotherapy, temozolomide or both. The receptors derive from a woman between 50 and 59 years old with glioma.

The rearrangement uses TRBV7-6 and TRBJ2-7; TRBD2 matches 8 bases. Trimming cost V 8 bases and J 3 bases; bases outside gene matches: 12. The CDR3 is 15 residues long. Germline assignment: CDR1 SGHVS and CDR2 FNYEAQ. This CDR3 reads CASSSSGSRYYEQYF. As DNA, the CDR3 is TGTGCCAGCTCCTCCAGCGGGAGTCGGTACTACGAGCAGTACTTC. Full variable domain (outside the CDR3, taken from reference TRBV7-6 and TRBJ2-7): GAGVSQSPRYKVTKRGQDVALRCDPISGHVSLYWYRQALGQGPEFLTYFNYEAQQDKSGLPNDRFSAERPEGSISTLTIQRTEQRDSAMYRCASSSSGSRYYEQYFGPGTRLTVT.

The genes are TRBV4-1 and TRBJ2-7; 12 bases map to TRBD1. The CDR3 has 18 residues. J was trimmed by 6 bases and V by 1 base; bases with no gene match: 13. Germline CDR1 reads MGHRA; CDR2 reads YSYEKL. The CDR3 reads CASSQAKMGDRGQAEQYF. The CDR3 nucleotides are TGCGCCAGCAGCCAAGCCAAGATGGGGGACAGGGGGCAGGCCGAGCAGTACTTC.

This clone was counted a single time. The rearrangement uses TRBV29-1 and TRBJ2-5; 7 positions match TRBD2. Germline V gene lookup returns CDR1 SQVTM and CDR2 ANQGSEA. The CDR3 is 14 residues long. V lost 0 bases and J lost 2; bases outside the gene matches: 3. Here the CDR3 DNA reads TGCAGCGTTGAAGAAGTGGGGGGGCAAGAGACCCAGTACTTC. It translates to CSVEEVGGQETQYF.

The DNA for the CDR3 is TGTGCCAGCAGCCAAGAGGCCAGGGCCTACGAGCAGTACTTC. Amino acids: CASSQEARAYEQYF. The chain recombines TRBV4-2 with TRBJ2-7; possibly TRBD1 for D (5 bases). The CDR3 has 14 residues. Looked up from germline, CDR1 is LGHNA and CDR2 is YNFKEQ. Trimming took 0 bases from V and 2 from J, leaving 8 bases between them.

CDR3 nucleotide sequence: TGCGCCAGCACCTCCCCATCCCGGGGTCTAGGGGAGCTGTTTTTT. It codes for CASTSPSRGLGELFF. V and J are TRBV5-1 and TRBJ2-2; tentatively, D is TRBD2 (5 bases). Per germline, CDR1 SGHRS and CDR2 YFSETQ. The V gene lost 6 bases and the J gene lost 8 bases, with 20 bases spanning the gap. This CDR3 comprises 15 residues.

The V call is TRBV5-8, the J call TRBJ1-1, with D perhaps matching TRBD1 (5 bases). The CDR3 length is 13 residues. Trimming took 4 bases from V and 10 from J, leaving 17 bases between them. Germline V gene lookup returns CDR1 SGHTS and CDR2 YDEGEE. CDR3 sequence (DNA): TGTGCCAGCAGCACTCGAAGCGACAGTGGAGCTTTCTTT. Amino acid sequence: CASSTRSDSGAFF.

V gene TRBV5-6 combines with J gene TRBJ2-1, with D maybe TRBD2 (6 bases). Germline V gene sequence: CDR1 SGHDT, CDR2 YYEEEE. Trimming pared 2 bases from V and 0 bases from J, leaving 12 bases between. The CDR3 has 16 amino acids. CDR3 amino acids: CASSLGGISSYNEQFF. CDR3 DNA: TGTGCCAGCAGCTTAGGAGGGATCTCCTCCTACAATGAGCAGTTCTTC.

This chain joins TRBV20-1 and TRBJ2-1; no definite D call. Germline V gene data show CDR1 as DFQATT and CDR2 as SNEGSKA (reference sequence). The CDR3 length is 11 residues. Trimming cost V 0 bases and J 7 bases, with 4 bases left between them. DNA of the CDR3: TGCAGTGCTAGAGACGGAAATGAGCAGTTCTTC. Residues: CSARDGNEQFF.

The CDR3 DNA reads TGTGCCAGCAGTTTAAACAGGGACGGTAACTATGGCTACACCTTC. Residues: CASSLNRDGNYGYTF. This chain links TRBV27 with TRBJ1-2; perhaps TRBD1 as D (6 bases). Germline V gene sequence: CDR1 MNHEY, CDR2 SMNVEV (reference sequence). V was cut by 2 bases and J by 1 base, with 11 bases left in between. The CDR3 totals 15 residues.

The V gene is TRBV18, the J gene TRBJ2-5; 8 bases are shared with TRBD1. The CDR3 sequence is 14 residues long. Germline V gene sequence: CDR1 KGHSH, CDR2 LQKENI. With V trimmed by 4 bases and J by 4 bases, 5 bases remained unmatched. The CDR3 DNA sequence: TGTGCCAGCTCACACGGACAGGGAGGAGAGACCCAGTACTTC. It is translated as CASSHGQGGETQYF.

The chain combines TRBV5-4 with TRBJ2-7, with D possibly TRBD1 on 6 matching bases. CDR1 SGHNT and CDR2 YYREEE come from the germline V gene (reference sequence). With 0 bases removed from V and 2 bases from J, the gap between germline ends came to 9 bases. The CDR3 sequence is 14 residues long. As DNA, the CDR3 is TGTGCCAGCAGCTTGGTGGACAGAACCTACGAGCAGTACTTC. This gives the protein CASSLVDRTYEQYF.

V is TRBV11-2 and J is TRBJ1-1; 7 nucleotides match TRBD1. The CDR3 loop spans 14 amino acids. With V trimmed by 3 bases and J by 5 bases, 6 bases remained unmatched. Looked up from germline, CDR1 is SGHAT and CDR2 is FQNNGV. In DNA form, the CDR3 reads TGTGCCAGCAGCTTTCAGGGGGGGAATACTGAAGCTTTCTTT. Translating gives CASSFQGGNTEAFF.

The rearrangement uses TRBV7-2 and TRBJ2-4, with D uncertain. V lost 6 bases and J 7 bases, leaving 19 bases between the germline ends. This CDR3 contains 15 residues. CDR1 and CDR2 from the germline V gene are SGHTA and FQGNSA. CDR3 bases: TGTGCCAGCAGGCCCCCTGGAAGGGCCGGGAACATTCAGTACTTC. This codes for CASRPPGRAGNIQYF.

V and J are TRBV19 and TRBJ1-2; D is possibly TRBD1 (5 bases). There are 14 residues in the CDR3. The V and J ends lost 0 bases and 4 bases respectively, with 9 bases between them. Germline V gene lookup returns CDR1 LNHDA and CDR2 SQIVND (reference sequence). DNA of the CDR3: TGTGCCAGTAGTATAGATGTCGGGGGCTATGGCTACACCTTC. It specifies CASSIDVGGYGYTF.